This T cell receptor (beta chain) was captured by sequencing in a study of shared clonotypes between healthy human individuals. The length of the CDR3 is 13 residues. J lost 7 bases, V lost 2 bases, and 3 bases had no gene match. In germline, CDR1 is WNHNN, CDR2 SYGVQD (reference sequence). TCRdb's copy holds only in-frame clones and misses some; the assay was immunoSEQ multiplex PCR. The sample has around 1.6 million clones, 95% to 99% seen once; the top ten hold 0.45%. The sequence derives from a man aged 30-40 years in good health. The sample was naive CD4+ T cells sorted from blood. Indicated subset: CD45RA+ positively selected. The chain recombines TRBV10-1 with TRBJ2-7, with TRBD2 matching over 9 bases. The DNA of the CDR3 is TGCGCCAGCAGTGAGCGGCTAGCGGGAGAGCAGTACTTC. Its translation is CASSERLAGEQYF.